This T cell receptor beta chain stems from a study of blood T cell repertoires in COVID-19. Across the whole study: Nucleic acid was either cDNA or gDNA, and it came from T cells, B-cell-depleted T cells, or PBMCs.

Method: immunoSEQ multiplex PCR; TCRdb's copy keeps in-frame clones and lacks some. This table holds 270,000 or so clones, 83% found once. V shed 1 base and J 1 base; nucleotides not matched to a gene: 3. Germline V gene lookup returns CDR1 KGHSH and CDR2 LQKENI. This CDR3 spans 15 amino acids. The chain uses TRBV18 and TRBJ1-1; TRBD1 aligns across 7 bases. The TCR was taken from a woman in her forties or fifties who had recovered from COVID-19. Sequenced input: peripheral blood. CDR3 loop: CASSPRRGPNTEAFF. The CDR3 DNA follows: TGTGCCAGCTCACCACGAAGGGGGCCGAACACTGAAGCTTTCTTT. Combining the CDR3 with reference TRBV18 and TRBJ1-1 gives the whole variable domain NAGVMQNPRHLVRRRGQEARLRCSPMKGHSHVYWYRQLPEEGLKFMVYLQKENIIDESGMPKERFSAEFPKEGPSILRIQQVVRGDSAAYFCASSPRRGPNTEAFFGQGTRLTVV.